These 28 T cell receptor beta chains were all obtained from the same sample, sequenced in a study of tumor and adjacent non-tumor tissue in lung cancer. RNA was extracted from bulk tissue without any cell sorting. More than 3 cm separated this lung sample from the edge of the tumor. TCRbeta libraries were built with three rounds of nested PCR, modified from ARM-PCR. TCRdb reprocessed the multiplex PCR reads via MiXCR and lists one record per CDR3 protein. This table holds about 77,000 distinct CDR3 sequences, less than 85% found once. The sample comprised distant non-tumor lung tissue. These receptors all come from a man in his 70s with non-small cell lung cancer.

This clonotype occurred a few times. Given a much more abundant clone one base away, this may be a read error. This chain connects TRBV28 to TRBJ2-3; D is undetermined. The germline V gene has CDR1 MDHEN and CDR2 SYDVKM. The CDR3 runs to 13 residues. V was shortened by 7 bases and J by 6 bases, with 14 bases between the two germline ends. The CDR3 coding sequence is TGTGCCAGCAATTTGGGCAGATACGATACGCAGTATTTT. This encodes CASNLGRYDTQYF.

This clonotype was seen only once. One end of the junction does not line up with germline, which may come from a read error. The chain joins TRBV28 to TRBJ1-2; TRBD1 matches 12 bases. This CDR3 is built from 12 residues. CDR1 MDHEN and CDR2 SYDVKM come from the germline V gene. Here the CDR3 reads CASRGQGAAALF. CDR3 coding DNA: TGTGCCAGCAGGGGACAGGGGGCAGCCGCCCTCTTC.

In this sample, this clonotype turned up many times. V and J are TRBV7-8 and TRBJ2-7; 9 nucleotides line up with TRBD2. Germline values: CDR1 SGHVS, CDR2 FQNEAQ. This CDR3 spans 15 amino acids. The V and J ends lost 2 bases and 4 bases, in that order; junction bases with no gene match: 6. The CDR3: CASSLTIAGVYEQYF. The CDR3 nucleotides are TGTGCCAGCAGCTTAACAATAGCGGGAGTATACGAGCAGTACTTC.

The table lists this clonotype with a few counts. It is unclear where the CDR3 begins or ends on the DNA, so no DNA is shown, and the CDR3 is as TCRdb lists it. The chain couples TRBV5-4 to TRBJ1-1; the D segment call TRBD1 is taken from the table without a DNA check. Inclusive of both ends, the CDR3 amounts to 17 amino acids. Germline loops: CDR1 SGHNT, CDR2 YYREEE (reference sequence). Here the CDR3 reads CASSTPGVALGNTEALF.

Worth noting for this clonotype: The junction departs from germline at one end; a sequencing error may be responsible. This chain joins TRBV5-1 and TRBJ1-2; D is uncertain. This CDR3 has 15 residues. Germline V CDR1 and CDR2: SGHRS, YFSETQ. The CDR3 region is CTRSLDGGLSGGYTF. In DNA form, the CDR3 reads TGCACCAGGAGCTTGGATGGAGGATTAAGTGGTGGATACACCTTC.

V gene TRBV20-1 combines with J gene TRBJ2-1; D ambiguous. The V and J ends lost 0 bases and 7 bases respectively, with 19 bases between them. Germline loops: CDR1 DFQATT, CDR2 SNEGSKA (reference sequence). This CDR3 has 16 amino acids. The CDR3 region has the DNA TGCAGTGCTAGAGACATCCTGGAACTCTTCGGGAATGAGCAGTTCTTC. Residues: CSARDILELFGNEQFF.

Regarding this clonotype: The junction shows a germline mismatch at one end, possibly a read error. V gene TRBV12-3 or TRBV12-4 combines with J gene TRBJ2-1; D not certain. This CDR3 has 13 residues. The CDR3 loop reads CVSSISPGIEQFF. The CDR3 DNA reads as TGTGTCAGCAGTATAAGTCCTGGGATTGAGCAGTTCTTC.

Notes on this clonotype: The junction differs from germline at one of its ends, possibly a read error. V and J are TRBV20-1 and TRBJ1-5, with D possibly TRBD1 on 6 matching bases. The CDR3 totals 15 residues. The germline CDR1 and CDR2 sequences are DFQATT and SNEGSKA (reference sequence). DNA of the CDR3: TGCAGTGCTGACCCGGACAGAGGGGAGAATCAGCCCCAGCAGTTT. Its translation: CSADPDRGENQPQQF.

Here the CDR3 reads CASSPGRWGVLGETQYF. For the CDR3, the DNA is TGTGCCAGCAGCCCAGGGCGATGGGGGGTTTTAGGGGAGACCCAGTACTTC. The chain has TRBV4-2 and TRBJ2-5; a possible D gene is TRBD2 (6 bases). Per germline, CDR1 LGHNA and CDR2 YNFKEQ. This CDR3 is 17 amino acids long. Trimming cost V 4 bases and J 5 bases, with 23 bases left between them.

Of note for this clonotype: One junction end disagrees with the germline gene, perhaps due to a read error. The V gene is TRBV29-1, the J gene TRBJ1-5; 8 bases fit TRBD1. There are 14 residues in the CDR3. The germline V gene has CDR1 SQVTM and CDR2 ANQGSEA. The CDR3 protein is CSVSAGGGNQPQNF. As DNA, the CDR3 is TGCAGCGTCTCGGCAGGGGGCGGCAATCAGCCCCAGAATTTT.

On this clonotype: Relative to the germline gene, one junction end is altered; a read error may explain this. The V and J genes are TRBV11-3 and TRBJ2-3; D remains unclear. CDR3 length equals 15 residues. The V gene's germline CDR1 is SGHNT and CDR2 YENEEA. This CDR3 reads CTSTRLEVSTDTQYF. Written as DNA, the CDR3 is TGTACCAGCACCCGTCTGGAAGTAAGTACAGATACGCAGTATTTT.

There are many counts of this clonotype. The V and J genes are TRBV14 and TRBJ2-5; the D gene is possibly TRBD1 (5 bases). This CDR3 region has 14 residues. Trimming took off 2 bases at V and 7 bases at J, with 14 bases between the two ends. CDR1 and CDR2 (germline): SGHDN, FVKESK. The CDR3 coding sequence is TGTGCCAGCAGCCAATCGACAGCCGGACGGACCCAGTACTTC. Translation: CASSQSTAGRTQYF.

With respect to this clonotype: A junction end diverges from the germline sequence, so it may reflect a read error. The CDR3 is CASSQDGINYGYTF. For the CDR3, the DNA is TGTGCCAGCAGTCAAGACGGTATTAACTATGGCTACACCTTC. J is TRBJ1-2 and V is TRBV4-2; D is undetermined. Germline V lookup: CDR1 LGHNA, CDR2 YNFKEQ. CDR3 length: 14 amino acids.

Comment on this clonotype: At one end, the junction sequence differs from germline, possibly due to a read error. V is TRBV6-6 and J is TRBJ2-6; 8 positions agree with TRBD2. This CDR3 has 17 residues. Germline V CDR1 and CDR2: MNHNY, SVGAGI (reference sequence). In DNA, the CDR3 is TGTGCCAGCTCATTAGCGGGAAAGTCACCTGGGGCCAGCGTCCTGACTTTC. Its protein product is CASSLAGKSPGASVLTF.

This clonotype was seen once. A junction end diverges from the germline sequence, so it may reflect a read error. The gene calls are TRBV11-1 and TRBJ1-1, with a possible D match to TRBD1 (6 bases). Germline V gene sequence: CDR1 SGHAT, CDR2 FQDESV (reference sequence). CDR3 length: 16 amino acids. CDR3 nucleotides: TGTGCCAGCTGCTTGGGACAATGGAGCGTGAAGACTGAAGCTTTCTTT. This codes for CASCLGQWSVKTEAFF.

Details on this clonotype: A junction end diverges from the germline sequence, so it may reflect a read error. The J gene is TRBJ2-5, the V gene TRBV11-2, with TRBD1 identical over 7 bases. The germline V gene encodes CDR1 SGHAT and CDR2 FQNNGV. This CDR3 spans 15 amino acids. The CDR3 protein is CASSPGTVGQEAQHF. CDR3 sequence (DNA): TGTGCCAGCAGCCCCGGGACAGTTGGGCAAGAGGCCCAGCACTTC.

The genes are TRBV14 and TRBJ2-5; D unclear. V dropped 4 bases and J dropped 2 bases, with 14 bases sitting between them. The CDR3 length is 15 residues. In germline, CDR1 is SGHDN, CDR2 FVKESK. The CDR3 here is CASSPWRETQETQYF. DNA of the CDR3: TGTGCCAGCAGCCCGTGGAGAGAGACTCAAGAGACCCAGTACTTC.

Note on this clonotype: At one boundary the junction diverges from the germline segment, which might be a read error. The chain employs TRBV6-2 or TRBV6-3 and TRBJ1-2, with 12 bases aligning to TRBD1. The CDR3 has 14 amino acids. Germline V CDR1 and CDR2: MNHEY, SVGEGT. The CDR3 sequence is CTSSVPGQGAGYTF. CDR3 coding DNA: TGTACCAGCAGCGTCCCGGGACAGGGGGCTGGCTACACCTTC.

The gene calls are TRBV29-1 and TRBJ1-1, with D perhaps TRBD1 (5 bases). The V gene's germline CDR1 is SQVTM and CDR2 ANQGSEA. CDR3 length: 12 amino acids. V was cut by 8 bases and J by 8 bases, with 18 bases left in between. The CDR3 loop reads CSSRVQGLEAFF. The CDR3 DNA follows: TGCAGCTCACGGGTCCAGGGCCTCGAAGCTTTCTTT.

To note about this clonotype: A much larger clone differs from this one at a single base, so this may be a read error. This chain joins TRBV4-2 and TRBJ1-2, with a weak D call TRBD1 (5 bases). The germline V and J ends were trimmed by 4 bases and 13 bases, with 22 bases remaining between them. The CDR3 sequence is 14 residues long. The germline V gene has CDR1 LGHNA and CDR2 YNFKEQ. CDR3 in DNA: TGTGCCAGCAGCCCGTTACAGGACAACTATGTCTGCACCTTC. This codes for CASSPLQDNYVCTF.

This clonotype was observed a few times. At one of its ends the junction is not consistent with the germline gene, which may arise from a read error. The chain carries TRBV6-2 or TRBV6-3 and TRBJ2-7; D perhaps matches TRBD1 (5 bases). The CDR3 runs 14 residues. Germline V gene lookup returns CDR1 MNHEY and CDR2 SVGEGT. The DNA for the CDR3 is TGTGCCAACAGTCCCGACAGACCCGGCTCAGAGCAGTACTTC. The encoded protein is CANSPDRPGSEQYF.

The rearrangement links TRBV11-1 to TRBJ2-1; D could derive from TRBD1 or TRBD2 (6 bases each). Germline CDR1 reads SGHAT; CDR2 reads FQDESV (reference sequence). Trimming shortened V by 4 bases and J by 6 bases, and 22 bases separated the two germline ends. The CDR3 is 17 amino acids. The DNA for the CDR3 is TGTGCCAGCAGCTACACGTTTAGGGGGAGGTCCGTCAATGAGCAGTTCTTC. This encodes CASSYTFRGRSVNEQFF.

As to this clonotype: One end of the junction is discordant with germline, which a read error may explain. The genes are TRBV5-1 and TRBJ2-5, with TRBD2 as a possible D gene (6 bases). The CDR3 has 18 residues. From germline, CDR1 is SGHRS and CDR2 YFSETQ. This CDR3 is CTSNLLSLGLSGGETQYF. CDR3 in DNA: TGTACCAGCAACTTGTTGAGTTTGGGACTTTCTGGGGGAGAGACCCAGTACTTC. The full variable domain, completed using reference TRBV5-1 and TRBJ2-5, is KAGVTQTPRYLIKTRGQQVTLSCSPISGHRSVSWYQQTPGQGLQFLFEYFSETQRNKGNFPGRFSGRQFSNSRSEMNVSTLELGDSALYLCTSNLLSLGLSGGETQYFGPGTRLLVL.

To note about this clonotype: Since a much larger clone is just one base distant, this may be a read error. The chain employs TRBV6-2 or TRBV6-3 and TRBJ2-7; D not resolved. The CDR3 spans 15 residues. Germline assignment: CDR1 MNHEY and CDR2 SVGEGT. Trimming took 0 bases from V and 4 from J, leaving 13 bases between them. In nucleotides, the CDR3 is TGTGCCAGCAGTTACTCGCTCATTAAGGGATACGAGCAGTACTTC. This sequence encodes CASSYSLIKGYEQYF.

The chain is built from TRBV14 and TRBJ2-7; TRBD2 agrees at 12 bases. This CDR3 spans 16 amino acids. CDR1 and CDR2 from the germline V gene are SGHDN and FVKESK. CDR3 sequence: CTNSQEWTSGTYEQYF. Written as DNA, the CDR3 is TGTACCAACAGTCAAGAATGGACTAGCGGGACCTACGAGCAGTACTTC.

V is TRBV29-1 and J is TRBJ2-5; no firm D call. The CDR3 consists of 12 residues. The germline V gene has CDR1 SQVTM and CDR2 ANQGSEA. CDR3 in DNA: TGCAGGACTGACATGGATCAAGAGACCCAGTACTTC. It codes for CRTDMDQETQYF.

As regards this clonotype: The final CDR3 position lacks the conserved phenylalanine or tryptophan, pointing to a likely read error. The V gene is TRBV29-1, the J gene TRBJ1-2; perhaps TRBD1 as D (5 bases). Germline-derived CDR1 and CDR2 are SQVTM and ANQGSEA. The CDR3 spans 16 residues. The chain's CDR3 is CCVEDSDADSPYGYTI. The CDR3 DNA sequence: TGCTGCGTTGAAGACAGCGATGCTGACAGTCCCTATGGCTACACCATC.

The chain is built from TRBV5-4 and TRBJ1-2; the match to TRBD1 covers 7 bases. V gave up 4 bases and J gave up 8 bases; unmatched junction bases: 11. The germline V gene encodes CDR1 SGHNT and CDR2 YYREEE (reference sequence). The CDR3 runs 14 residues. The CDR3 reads CASSGDNRGKGYTF. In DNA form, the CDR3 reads TGTGCCAGCAGCGGAGATAACAGGGGTAAAGGCTACACCTTC.